This is a list of T cell receptor beta chains from one sample in a study of T cell responses to AZD1222 COVID-19 vaccine. Some clones are missing from TCRdb's copy, which holds only in-frame ones; the method was immunoSEQ multiplex PCR. Of some 70,000 clones in the sample, roughly 84% are singletons; the top ten hold roughly 10%. The material was peripheral blood, obtained on day 0 of AZD1222 vaccination. The receptors stem from an adult in good health. The CDR3 runs from the conserved cysteine through the conserved F or W.

v_gene	CDR3aa
TRBV19	CASSEVSTDTQYF
TRBV9	CASSVQGGGQPQHF
TRBV27	CASSWLSGGSRGYTF
TRBV7-2	CASSGDHGGTQYF
TRBV12-3/TRBV12-4	CASSYTYYGYTF
TRBV11-2	CASSWGQPPGNTIYF
TRBV24-1	CATSVWTGDEQFF
TRBV9	CASSVGGAQTRTVNEQFF
TRBV4-2	CASSPNTATNEKLFF
TRBV5-1	CASSILGLALSTGELFF
TRBV4-3	CASSQTLAAGRDEQFF
TRBV16	CASSHWTGRNIQYF
TRBV6-4	CASRGQGSGGYTF
TRBV28	CASKTGGDYGYTF
TRBV25-1	CARRPGYTF
TRBV5-1	CASSLEGKKSEAFF
TRBV15	CATSRSRDRGGQPQHF
TRBV30	CAWSNPGNTIYF
TRBV5-1	CASTFAGTDTQYF
TRBV7-2	CASSLVVGSAGELFF
TRBV6-4	CASSEQLEAAADTQYF
TRBV7-2	CASSEVSISGNTIYF
TRBV28	CASRETGGKDEQYF
TRBV19	CASAPTSGSSYNEQFF
TRBV7-9	CASSLNPGRDSPLHF
TRBV6-4	CASRRVLYNEQFF
TRBV3-1/TRBV3-2	CASSTVKAEAFF
TRBV3-1/TRBV3-2	CASSLSGVPAYGYTF
TRBV30	CAWERGTTEAFF
TRBV2	CASSPLQGAHQPQHF
TRBV24-1	CATSDLLGPKQFF
TRBV15	CATSRVMGNYGYTF
TRBV6-5	CATRSGGQETQYF